The 2 T cell receptor beta chains presented below share a single source sample, sequenced in a study of blood T cells in healthy people across ages. Then a second PCR, running roughly 7 to 11 cycles, was carried out with a sample-barcoded 5' primer and a J-beta primer mix. TCRdb called the 5' RACE reads again in MiXCR, with one record for every CDR3 protein. The sample lists about 800,000 distinct CDR3 sequences, 58% occurring once. Sequenced input: blood. The receptors derive from a man between 25 and 39 years old in good health.

This chain joins TRBV4-2 and TRBJ1-4; D gene unclear. V was trimmed by 4 bases and J by 15 bases, leaving 21 bases between them. Germline CDR1 LGHNA, CDR2 YNFKEQ. This CDR3 is 14 amino acids long. The CDR3 protein is CASSLEGPFGFVFF. CDR3 nucleotides: TGTGCCAGCAGCCTCGAAGGGCCCTTTGGGTTCGTGTTTTTT.

This chain joins TRBV12-3 or TRBV12-4 and TRBJ1-1, with 8 bases that match TRBD1. Losses at the gene ends were 5 bases for V and 8 bases for J; bases not matched to a gene: 7. The CDR3 extends over 13 amino acids. CDR3 amino acids: CASSQGAGREAFF. The CDR3 bases are TGTGCCAGCAGTCAGGGGGCGGGAAGGGAAGCTTTCTTT.